This TCR beta chain was recorded in a study of T cells in Graves' hyperthyroidism and ophthalmopathy. The study, taken as a whole, reports: Ophthalmopathy could be told apart from stable hyperthyroidism with a 13 V-J model.

Amplification yielded TCR beta CDR3 regions, with RNA transcripts as the source. In the first-round RT-PCR of the TCR CDR3, the HTBI primer set was used. TCRdb called the multiplex PCR reads again in MiXCR, with one record for every CDR3 protein. The profile shows about 400,000 distinct CDR3 sequences, around 15% of them singletons. The germline V and J ends were trimmed by 5 bases and 1 base, with 9 bases remaining between them. This CDR3 spans 13 amino acids. Germline V gene data show CDR1 as MNHNS and CDR2 as SASEGT. This clonotype was seen many times. Its antigen is unknown. Sequencing used blood. This chain uses TRBV6-1 with TRBJ2-7; D is unresolved. This clonotype originated in a man aged 18 to 29 with Graves' ophthalmopathy. This CDR3 reads CASSYGDSYEQYF. The CDR3 DNA reads TGTGCCAGCAGTTATGGGGATTCCTACGAGCAGTACTTC.